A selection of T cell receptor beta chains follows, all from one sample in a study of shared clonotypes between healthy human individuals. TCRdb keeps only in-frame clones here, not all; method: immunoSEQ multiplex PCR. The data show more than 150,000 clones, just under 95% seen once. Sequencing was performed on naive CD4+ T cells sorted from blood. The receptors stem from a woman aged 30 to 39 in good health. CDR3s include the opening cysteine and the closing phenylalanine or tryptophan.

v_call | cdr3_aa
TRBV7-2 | CASSLVGSFSSYEQYF
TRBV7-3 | CASSLLDSEQYF
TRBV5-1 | CASSLLISGSAYEQYF
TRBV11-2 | CASTIGTLNTGELFF
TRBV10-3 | CAISEALATGEQYF
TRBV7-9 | CASSSGTGNYGYTF
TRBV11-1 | CASSHISGRPETQYF
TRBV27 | CATRQTPYEQYF
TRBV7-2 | CASSFRRADTQYF
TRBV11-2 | CASSLRTSGSSYEQYF
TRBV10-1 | CASSDSSYTEAFF
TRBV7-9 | CASSAVRLAGGPYTGELFF
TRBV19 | CASSIVSSATDTQYF
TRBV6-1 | CASSPSANYEQYF
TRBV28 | CASSLSRTGFSYEQYF
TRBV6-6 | CASSYPGGFSNTEAFF
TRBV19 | CASSIVGGRGQFF
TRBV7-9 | CASSSASGRAHEQYF
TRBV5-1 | CASSSSAREQYF
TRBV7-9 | CASSFPGNTEAFF